The entry below describes one TCR beta chain. This specimen comes from a study of blood T cell repertoires in COVID-19. At the level of the study: Samples came from the United States, Italy and Spain, spanning acute and convalescent COVID-19.

Assay: immunoSEQ multiplex PCR; the TCRdb copy retains only in-frame clones and omits some. The table records about 270,000 clones, 70% to 90% of them present only once. Germline loops: CDR1 MDHEN, CDR2 SYDVKM. The CDR3 is 14 amino acids. V lost 3 bases to trimming and J lost 8 bases; unmatched junction nucleotides: 2. This chain links TRBV28 with TRBJ1-4; 11 bases agree with TRBD1. This receptor was taken from a woman aged 30 to 39 with acute COVID-19. The sequenced sample consisted of PBMCs or T cells enriched from blood (not recorded which). This chain's CDR3 is CASSFRTGGEKLFF. CDR3 nucleotides: TGTGCCAGCAGTTTTAGGACAGGGGGCGAAAAACTGTTTTTT.